The 21 T cell receptor beta chains given below trace back to one sample, sequenced in a study of memory CD4+ T cells and cytomegalovirus serostatus (dated by TCRdb to the late 2010s). A FACSAria II was used to sort memory CD4+ T cells, defined as single viable CD3+CD4+CD8-CD45RO+ cells. The protocol used for the library was the immunoSEQ multiplex PCR assay. Here the immuneACCESS table is served through TCRdb, limited to in-frame sequences with V and J called. Missing clones are a known gap in these copies; in checked studies unresolved V genes cover under half, and the rest lacks a known reason. In this sample the table shows some 50,000 clones, roughly 74% of which occur a single time. The ten most abundant clones make up 1.2% of the sample. The sample was memory CD4+ T cells from blood. Receptors were obtained from an adult in good health and CMV-seropositive.

The chain carries TRBV5-8 and TRBJ1-4; D not resolved. Trimming removed 4 bases from V and 5 bases from J, with 18 bases in between. Looked up from germline, CDR1 is SGHTS and CDR2 is YDEGEE. The CDR3 has 16 residues. CDR3 loop: CASSIRNGDFNEKLFF. CDR3 in DNA: TGTGCCAGCAGCATCAGAAATGGGGATTTCAATGAAAAACTGTTTTTT. Using reference TRBV5-8 and TRBJ1-4 for the parts outside the CDR3, the full variable domain is EAGVTQSPTHLIKTRGQQATLRCSPISGHTSVYWYQQALGLGLQFLLWYDEGEERNRGNFPPRFSGRQFPNYSSELNVNALELEDSALYLCASSIRNGDFNEKLFFGSGTQLSVL.

V is TRBV5-4 and J is TRBJ1-4; the D gene is possibly TRBD1 (5 bases). The germline V and J ends were trimmed by 4 bases and 5 bases, with 15 bases remaining between them. The CDR3 loop spans 15 amino acids. The germline V gene has CDR1 SGHNT and CDR2 YYREEE (reference sequence). The CDR3 sequence is CASSPGGVANEKLFF. CDR3 coding DNA: TGTGCCAGCAGCCCCGGAGGGGTCGCAAATGAAAAACTGTTTTTT. Together with reference TRBV5-4 and TRBJ1-4, the CDR3 gives the full variable domain: ETGVTQSPTHLIKTRGQQVTLRCSSQSGHNTVSWYQQALGQGPQFIFQYYREEENGRGNFPPRFSGLQFPNYSSELNVNALELDDSALYLCASSPGGVANEKLFFGSGTQLSVL.

This clone was observed a single time. The sample carries other DNA sequences with the same CDR3. The rearrangement uses TRBV5-4 and TRBJ2-7; 7 bases match TRBD1. This CDR3 has 14 residues. Germline CDR1 SGHNT, CDR2 YYREEE (reference sequence). Trimming cost V 4 bases and J 4 bases; bases outside gene matches: 8. In DNA, the CDR3 is TGTGCCAGCAGCCTAGGACAGGAACCTTACGAGCAGTACTTC. Residues: CASSLGQEPYEQYF. The variable domain in full, completed from reference TRBV5-4 and TRBJ2-7, reads ETGVTQSPTHLIKTRGQQVTLRCSSQSGHNTVSWYQQALGQGPQFIFQYYREEENGRGNFPPRFSGLQFPNYSSELNVNALELDDSALYLCASSLGQEPYEQYFGPGTRLTVT.

This clone is medium-sized in the sample. This chain uses TRBV6-5 with TRBJ1-2, with D perhaps TRBD1 (5 bases). Between the trimmed V and J ends, which lost 0 bases and 2 bases, there was a span of 10 bases. Germline CDR1 and CDR2: MNHEY and SVGAGI. The CDR3 is made up of 15 amino acids. The CDR3 DNA is TGTGCCAGCAGTTACTCAGGGGCGGGAAACTATGGCTACACCTTC. This translates into CASSYSGAGNYGYTF.

The chain joins TRBV10-3 to TRBJ1-3; 10 bases are a match to TRBD1. Trimming at V came to 6 bases and at J to 3 bases, leaving 5 bases not matched to a gene. Germline-derived CDR1 and CDR2 are ENHRY and SYGVKD. The CDR3 length is 15 residues. The CDR3 DNA reads TGTGCCATCAGGGGGACAGGGGAGCGTGGAAACACCATATATTTT. Its protein product is CAIRGTGERGNTIYF.

This chain uses TRBV4-1 with TRBJ1-6; D remains ambiguous. The CDR3 has 17 residues. V dropped 1 base and J dropped 7 bases, with 17 bases sitting between them. From germline, CDR1 is MGHRA and CDR2 YSYEKL. DNA of the CDR3: TGCGCCAGCAGCCAAGTCTCGGGCCTAGGAGAAAATTCACCCCTCCACTTT. Encoded protein: CASSQVSGLGENSPLHF.

This chain's CDR3 is CASSLGLEGASVTEYF. CDR3 DNA sequence: TGTGCCAGCAGCTTAGGCCTCGAGGGGGCGAGCGTAACAGAGTACTTC. The chain carries TRBV5-4 and TRBJ2-7; 7 positions agree with TRBD1. This CDR3 is 16 amino acids long. Germline-derived CDR1 and CDR2 are SGHNT and YYREEE (reference sequence). V gave up 2 bases and J gave up 11 bases; unmatched junction bases: 19.

A single count supports this clone. The chain has TRBV5-1 and TRBJ1-3; no reliable D call. With 0 bases removed from V and 0 bases from J, the gap between germline ends came to 4 bases. The germline V gene encodes CDR1 SGHRS and CDR2 YFSETQ. This CDR3 has 14 residues. As DNA, the CDR3 is TGCGCCAGCAGCTTGGTCTCCTCTGGAAACACCATATATTTT. This encodes CASSLVSSGNTIYF.

The chain joins TRBV20-1 to TRBJ2-7, with D hard to call. Trimming removed 5 bases from V and 4 bases from J, with 6 bases in between. Looked up from germline, CDR1 is DFQATT and CDR2 is SNEGSKA (reference sequence). The CDR3 spans 10 residues. This chain's CDR3 is CSASEYEQYF. In nucleotides, the CDR3 is TGCAGTGCTTCGGAATACGAGCAGTACTTC.

This clone was observed once. This chain uses TRBV7-9 with TRBJ1-3, with D perhaps matching TRBD1 (5 bases). Germline V lookup: CDR1 SEHNR, CDR2 FQNEAQ (reference sequence). V was cut by 4 bases and J by 4 bases, with 14 bases left in between. The CDR3 runs 15 residues. This CDR3 reads CASSSAGTGGNTIYF. CDR3 nucleotide sequence: TGTGCCAGCAGCTCCGCAGGGACGGGCGGAAACACCATATATTTT.

This clone was recorded only once. The rearrangement joins TRBV10-1 to TRBJ1-1, with 7 bases matching TRBD1. The length of the CDR3 is 14 residues. The trim removed 3 bases at V and 5 bases at J, leaving 6 bases unmatched. The germline V gene encodes CDR1 WNHNN and CDR2 SYGVQD (reference sequence). In DNA form, the CDR3 reads TGCGCCAGCAGTGATGGTAGGGGGCGAACTGAAGCTTTCTTT. Encoded protein: CASSDGRGRTEAFF.

This clone was picked up a small number of times. This chain joins TRBV2 and TRBJ2-1; 9 positions agree with TRBD1. Germline CDR1 SNHLY, CDR2 FYNNEI. The CDR3 loop spans 14 amino acids. The junction had 9 bases not matched to a gene; V was cut back by 6 bases and J by 9 bases. Here the CDR3 DNA reads TGTGCCAGCAGCCGGGACAGGGAGGTTCGTGAGCAGTTCTTC. Residues: CASSRDREVREQFF.

The CDR3 region is CSVALGFEFPYKNIQYF. DNA of the CDR3: TGCAGCGTTGCATTAGGTTTTGAATTCCCCTATAAAAACATTCAGTACTTC. V is TRBV29-1 and J is TRBJ2-4; D gene uncertain. The CDR3 is made up of 17 amino acids. V was trimmed by 4 bases and J by 4 bases, leaving 23 bases between them. Germline lookup yields CDR1 SQVTM and CDR2 ANQGSEA.

This chain links TRBV28 with TRBJ2-2, with 8 bases lining up with TRBD2. CDR1 is MDHEN, CDR2 SYDVKM, per germline. V was pared by 6 bases and J by 5 bases, with 8 bases of the junction left unmatched. This CDR3 is 15 amino acids long. CDR3 residues: CASSRSGGGTGELFF. CDR3 in DNA: TGTGCCAGCAGCCGAAGCGGGGGCGGTACCGGGGAGCTGTTTTTT.

This clone has only one observation. The chain uses TRBV29-1 and TRBJ1-3; D remains unclear. Looked up from germline, CDR1 is SQVTM and CDR2 is ANQGSEA. V was clipped by 6 bases and J by 1 base, with 7 bases between them. This CDR3 has 12 residues. CDR3 in amino acids: CSVAESGNTIYF. Here the CDR3 DNA reads TGCAGCGTGGCCGAATCTGGAAACACCATATATTTT. The complete variable domain, with remaining parts taken from reference TRBV29-1 and TRBJ1-3, reads SAVISQKPSRDICQRGTSLTIQCQVDSQVTMMFWYRQQPGQSLTLIATANQGSEATYESGFVIDKFPISRPNLTFSTLTVSNMSPEDSSIYLCSVAESGNTIYFGEGSWLTVV.

The chain couples TRBV5-6 to TRBJ2-7; TRBD2 matches at 7 bases. J gave up 4 bases and V 1 base, and 8 bases lay outside the gene matches. CDR1 is SGHDT, CDR2 YYEEEE, per germline. The CDR3 consists of 15 residues. CDR3 sequence reads: CASSLREEWEYEQYF. CDR3 nucleotides: TGTGCCAGCAGCTTGCGGGAGGAGTGGGAGTACGAGCAGTACTTC.

V gene TRBV7-6 combines with J gene TRBJ1-1; D gene uncertain. The CDR3 runs 13 residues. Per the germline V gene, CDR1 is SGHVS and CDR2 is FNYEAQ. V shed 2 bases and J shed 1 base, with 5 bases lying between them. The CDR3 DNA is TGTGCCAGCAGCTTAAACGGGAACACTGAAGCTTTCTTT. Protein sequence: CASSLNGNTEAFF.

This chain links TRBV4-1 with TRBJ1-2; maybe TRBD1 (5 bases). This CDR3 has 16 residues. Germline lookup yields CDR1 MGHRA and CDR2 YSYEKL. The V end was cut by 2 bases, the J end by 7 bases, with 20 bases between. This CDR3 is CASSQFEAGKGAGYTF. The CDR3 DNA reads as TGCGCCAGCAGCCAATTCGAGGCAGGGAAGGGAGCTGGCTACACCTTC.

The gene calls are TRBV7-2 and TRBJ2-7; 8 nucleotides line up with TRBD2. V was pared by 2 bases and J by 0 bases, with 3 bases of the junction left unmatched. The CDR3 is 15 residues long. Germline CDR1 and CDR2: SGHTA and FQGNSA. CDR3: CASSLWTSSSYEQYF. CDR3 sequence (DNA): TGTGCCAGCAGCTTATGGACTAGCTCCTCCTACGAGCAGTACTTC.

The gene calls are TRBV5-1 and TRBJ1-5, with 9 bases aligning to TRBD1. The CDR3 length is 15 residues. The junction had 4 bases not matched to a gene; V was cut back by 2 bases and J by 4 bases. The germline gives CDR1 SGHRS, CDR2 YFSETQ. The CDR3 region is CASSFSGTGNQPQHF. The CDR3 nucleotides read TGCGCCAGCAGCTTTTCCGGGACAGGGAATCAGCCCCAGCATTTT.

The gene calls are TRBV27 and TRBJ2-5; D uncertain. The ends were cut back, 8 bases at V and 4 bases at J, with 14 bases in the middle. The germline V gene has CDR1 MNHEY and CDR2 SMNVEV (reference sequence). The CDR3 has 13 residues. The DNA for the CDR3 is TGTGCCAGCGGTCTGGGATTTGGAGAGACCCAGTACTTC. This codes for CASGLGFGETQYF.